This T cell receptor beta chain was sequenced in a study of molecular identifiers for immune sequencing clone quantification (dated by TCRdb to about 2018). As for the study more broadly: For a replicate experiment, RNA from around 20,000 or 99,000 naive CD8 T cells was divided into five aliquots, of which four were sequenced. CD8 T cells were used in a methods study to benchmark molecular-identifier clustering-based TCR repertoire sequencing (MIDCIRS) and TCR RNA copy counting. Overall study outcomes, separate from this receptor: In CMV-specific effector cells, over 97% of molecules were held by clones above 20 RNA copies, whereas under 1% of molecules were held by such clones in naive cells. Even against a background of roughly 1 million naive CD8 T cells, spiked-in Jurkat TCR RNA amounting to a single cell's worth was reported to be detectable. When barcode sub-clustering was omitted, TCR diversity was inflated by chimeric consensus sequences, with chimeras reaching as high as 47%. The naive libraries included spiked-in Jurkat TCR RNA (roughly ten copies' worth), and this Jurkat TCR RNA is not part of the donor repertoire. Highly expanded clone sizes could be underestimated if identical TCR molecules share a barcode. Modeling estimated 2.5 to 3.5 recovered TCR RNA copies per cell, compared with about 10 by digital PCR, which implies 30% to 35% capture efficiency.

Library preparation used PCR. TCRdb lists the instrument as Illumina HiSeq 4000. Bulk TCR libraries were generated as previously described, with the TCR primers listed in Table S5 used. Purification of total RNA was performed with the Qiagen AllPrep DNA/RNA kit. Before analysis, reads from multiple sequencing runs of the same library were pooled. Under the source paper's analysis protocol: Reads were retained only if an exact TCR constant sequence was present, and the retained reads were trimmed to 150 nt and grouped according to their 12-nt molecular barcodes. Reads in each barcode group were sub-clustered using a 15% Levenshtein threshold, and a quality-weighted consensus sequence was built for each RNA molecule. Non-functional sequences were excluded, and lower-count sequences lying one edit away from another sequence were also excluded. Barcode sub-clusters with fewer than 20% of the maximum read count were removed, based on fitting two negative binomial distributions. In TCRdb, the public reads were trimmed at Q25 with fastp and aligned with MiXCR, with productive beta chains retained. Rows with one shared CDR3 protein collapse into an entry with the most common genes and DNA. TCRdb, not the authors, supplied the V and J calls. This sample lists about 640,000 distinct CDR3 sequences; 20% were detected once. In total, the top ten clones hold under 0.95% of the sample.

Libraries of naive CD8 T cells were built from approximately 20,000 to 1,000,000 sorted cells, with 10%, 30% or 50% of the purified RNA used. On a BD FACSAria II, naive CD8 T cells were FACS-sorted as CD8+CD4-CCR7+CD45RA+ and collected into RLT Plus buffer. Detection sensitivity was tested by spiking Jurkat RNA equal to roughly ten TCR copies' worth into samples containing 20,000-1,000,000 naive CD8 T cells. Enrichment of CD8 T cells was performed with RosetteSep CD8+ T Cell Enrichment Cocktail and Ficoll-Paque, after which ACK red cell lysis was carried out. According to the germline V gene (reference sequence), CDR1 reads SEHNR and CDR2 reads FQNEAQ. The CDR3, cysteine through phenylalanine, is 12 amino acids long. Solely the CDR3 DNA is kept, with 36 bases framed from the first base. V loses 5 bases, J loses 0 bases, and the germline ends lie 4 bases apart. This clonotype occurred many times. Its antigen is not yet known. No quality values exist for individual bases; no much larger clone is one base distant.

The sequencing sample was made of naive CD8+ T cells from blood, with Jurkat cell RNA spiked in. In the paper's terms, the cell subset or site label means: FACS-sorted CD8+CD4-CCR7+CD45RA+ naive T cells. This receptor was obtained from a human donor in good health. Some libraries in this study had Jurkat cell RNA spiked in. The chain is encoded by TRBV7-9 joined to TRBJ2-5; the D gene is not confidently resolved. The DNA sequence follows: TGTGCCAGCAGCCAATACCAAGAGACCCAGTACTTC. Translated, it gives CASSQYQETQYF.